One sample yielded the 19 T cell receptor beta chains listed below, sequenced in a study of technical replicates of blood from a handful of donors. The data were produced by immunoSEQ multiplex PCR, yet TCRdb's version contains in-frame clones alone and is incomplete. This table holds some 80,000 clones, approximately 94% found once. Sequenced sample: T cells isolated from PBMCs. Receptor source: a human donor in good health.

This chain connects TRBV19 to TRBJ1-5; TRBD1 matches 9 bases. Germline trimming cut 4 bases from V and 5 bases from J; bases unmatched to any gene: 3. Germline CDR1 reads LNHDA; CDR2 reads SQIVND (reference sequence). CDR3 length: 14 residues. The CDR3 nucleotides are TGTGCCAGTAGTAAGGGACAGGGTTATCAGCCCCAGCATTTT. It yields the protein CASSKGQGYQPQHF.

This chain joins TRBV19 and TRBJ1-3; D is unclear. The CDR3 is 13 amino acids. The V end lost 4 bases, the J end lost 0 bases, and 4 bases lay between the germline ends. Germline V CDR1 and CDR2: LNHDA, SQIVND (reference sequence). CDR3 protein: CASSTNSGNTIYF. The CDR3 DNA reads as TGTGCCAGTAGTACCAACTCTGGAAACACCATATATTTT.

The J gene is TRBJ1-1, the V gene TRBV7-3; D gene ambiguous. Germline assignment: CDR1 SGHTA and CDR2 FQGTGA. V lost 3 bases and J 1 base, leaving 9 bases between the germline ends. This CDR3 has 14 residues. The CDR3 reads CASSLSAGNTEAFF. CDR3 coding DNA: TGTGCCAGCAGCTTGTCAGCAGGGAACACTGAAGCTTTCTTT.

The genes are TRBV5-1 and TRBJ2-7, with 7 bases identical to TRBD1. Germline assignment: CDR1 SGHRS and CDR2 YFSETQ. The CDR3 spans 15 residues. The trim removed 2 bases at V and 5 bases at J, leaving 10 bases unmatched. For the CDR3, the DNA is TGCGCCAGCAGCTTCGTTCCGGGACAGCTGGACGAGCAGTACTTC. Translating gives CASSFVPGQLDEQYF.

The gene calls are TRBV29-1 and TRBJ2-2, with TRBD1 matching 8 bases. V shed 6 bases and J 4 bases; nucleotides not matched to a gene: 13. CDR1 and CDR2 from the germline V gene are SQVTM and ANQGSEA. CDR3 length: 16 residues. The CDR3 sequence is CSVGQGLGSSTGELFF. DNA for the CDR3: TGCAGCGTCGGACAGGGTCTGGGGAGTAGCACCGGGGAGCTGTTTTTT.

This clone was found a few times. The V call is TRBV19, the J call TRBJ1-5, with a weak D call TRBD1 (5 bases). The germline CDR1 and CDR2 sequences are LNHDA and SQIVND (reference sequence). V was trimmed by 4 bases and J by 6 bases, leaving 13 bases between them. CDR3 length: 14 residues. CDR3: CASSTGGSGQPQHF. For the CDR3, the DNA is TGTGCCAGTAGTACGGGGGGGTCCGGTCAGCCCCAGCATTTT.

The chain links TRBV10-3 to TRBJ1-1; 7 bases align to TRBD1. There are 14 residues in the CDR3. V shed 6 bases and J 0 bases; nucleotides not matched to a gene: 4. Per the germline V gene, CDR1 is ENHRY and CDR2 is SYGVKD. The CDR3 here is CAIRTGDLNTEAFF. The CDR3 DNA follows: TGTGCCATCAGAACAGGGGACCTGAACACTGAAGCTTTCTTT.

The rearrangement uses TRBV28 and TRBJ2-7; 9 positions match TRBD2. Germline V lookup: CDR1 MDHEN, CDR2 SYDVKM. V dropped 2 bases and J dropped 4; count of bases not matched to a gene: 6. This CDR3 is 15 amino acids long. The CDR3 DNA reads TGTGCCAGCAGTTTACTTGCTAGCGGGAAATACGAGCAGTACTTC. Its translation is CASSLLASGKYEQYF. The full variable domain, completed using reference TRBV28 and TRBJ2-7, is DVKVTQSSRYLVKRTGEKVFLECVQDMDHENMFWYRQDPGLGLRLIYFSYDVKMKEKGDIPEGYSVSREKKERFSLILESASTNQTSMYLCASSLLASGKYEQYFGPGTRLTVT.

This clone turned up a few times. This rearrangement joins TRBV30 to TRBJ1-1; 9 bases are shared with TRBD1. CDR1 and CDR2 from the germline V gene are GTSNPN and SVGIG (reference sequence). With 7 bases clipped from V and 1 base from J, the junction kept 10 bases outside the gene matches. This CDR3 has 15 amino acids. In nucleotides, the CDR3 is TGTGCCTACCAGAAGGGGGACAGGGAGAACACTGAAGCTTTCTTT. Residues: CAYQKGDRENTEAFF.

The genes are TRBV2 and TRBJ2-3; 13 positions agree with TRBD2. The CDR3 totals 20 residues. CDR1 SNHLY and CDR2 FYNNEI come from the germline V gene. Losses at the gene ends were 4 bases for V and 4 bases for J; bases not matched to a gene: 17. The CDR3 coding sequence is TGTGCCAGCAGTGCGGGAGCTACTAGCGGGGGGGCACATTATCCAGATACGCAGTATTTT. Translating gives CASSAGATSGGAHYPDTQYF.

This chain connects TRBV7-9 to TRBJ1-1; 8 bases are shared with TRBD1. In germline, CDR1 is SEHNR, CDR2 FQNEAQ (reference sequence). The CDR3 covers 18 residues. V trimming: 5 bases; J trimming: 6 bases; junction bases outside the gene matches: 20. The DNA of the CDR3 is TGTGCCAGCAGCGCTACGGAGGGGCAGGGGGCGCGAGTCGCTGAAGCTTTCTTT. This translates into CASSATEGQGARVAEAFF.

V and J are TRBV9 and TRBJ1-2, with 7 positions matching TRBD1. Losses at the gene ends were 7 bases for V and 1 base for J; bases not matched to a gene: 1. CDR1 and CDR2 from the germline V gene are SGDLS and YYNGEE. The CDR3 is 12 residues long. In DNA, the CDR3 is TGTGCCAGCGGGACAGTTAACTATGGCTACACCTTC. Translated, it gives CASGTVNYGYTF.

This chain uses TRBV4-1 with TRBJ2-7, with 11 nucleotides matching TRBD2. CDR3 length equals 15 residues. Germline V gene sequence: CDR1 MGHRA, CDR2 YSYEKL. V gave up 4 bases and J gave up 1 base; unmatched junction bases: 3. CDR3 region: CASSLGTSGSYEQYF. The CDR3, as DNA: TGCGCCAGCAGCCTGGGGACTAGCGGATCCTACGAGCAGTACTTC.

The chain employs TRBV7-3 and TRBJ2-3; perhaps TRBD2 as D (7 bases). The CDR3 extends over 15 amino acids. CDR1 and CDR2 (germline): SGHTA, FQGTGA. V was clipped by 3 bases and J by 3 bases, with 13 bases between them. The CDR3 bases are TGTGCCAGCAGCTTGGGGGGGCAGTCGACAGATACGCAGTATTTT. This codes for CASSLGGQSTDTQYF.

This chain links TRBV28 with TRBJ2-7; 8 nucleotides match TRBD2. The CDR3 consists of 15 residues. Germline assignment: CDR1 MDHEN and CDR2 SYDVKM. With V trimmed by 4 bases and J by 2 bases, 7 bases remained unmatched. CDR3 region: CASSWSGRIPYEQYF. CDR3 DNA sequence: TGTGCCAGCAGTTGGAGCGGGAGAATACCCTACGAGCAGTACTTC.

The chain is built from TRBV5-1 and TRBJ1-3, with D tentatively TRBD1 (5 bases). Looked up from germline, CDR1 is SGHRS and CDR2 is YFSETQ. Trimming cost V 0 bases and J 0 bases, with 10 bases left between them. The CDR3 runs to 16 residues. CDR3 sequence: CASSLGTGISGNTIYF. CDR3 coding DNA: TGCGCCAGCAGCTTGGGCACAGGAATCTCTGGAAACACCATATATTTT.

The CDR3 protein is CASSQVASSYEQYF. In DNA form, the CDR3 reads TGCGCCAGCAGCCAAGTCGCGAGCTCCTACGAGCAGTACTTC. V is TRBV4-1 and J is TRBJ2-7; no reliable D call. Trimming removed 1 base from V and 0 bases from J, with 7 bases in between. CDR3 length: 14 residues. Germline assignment: CDR1 MGHRA and CDR2 YSYEKL.

The chain has TRBV29-1 and TRBJ2-7, with 7 bases lining up with TRBD2. Germline values: CDR1 SQVTM, CDR2 ANQGSEA. V lost 7 bases to trimming and J lost 0 bases; unmatched junction nucleotides: 6. The CDR3 is 13 amino acids. CDR3 sequence: CSARGDDSYEQYF. The CDR3, as DNA: TGCAGCGCCCGGGGGGACGACTCCTACGAGCAGTACTTC.

The gene calls are TRBV27 and TRBJ1-1, with D perhaps TRBD1 (5 bases). CDR1 MNHEY and CDR2 SMNVEV come from the germline V gene (reference sequence). Trimming took off 6 bases at V and 7 bases at J, with 18 bases between the two ends. This CDR3 spans 14 amino acids. The CDR3 DNA is TGTGCCAGCAGCCGCGGGGGTGGGGGAGGTGAAGCTTTCTTT. Protein: CASSRGGGGGEAFF.